The next 29 T cell receptor beta chains were all read from a single sample in a study of sequential checkpoint blockade in melanoma. Stated treatment: randomized to nivolumab then ipilimumab (arm A) or the reverse (arm B). Produced via immunoSEQ multiplex PCR; TCRdb's table is partial and in-frame only. The sample has 1,500 to 2,000 clones, less than 25% seen once. Sequencing was performed on tumor tissue (inferred from file names), taken from a patient given nivolumab and ipilimumab in sequence. Source of these receptors: a human donor with melanoma.

The chain carries TRBV11-3 and TRBJ1-4, with 9 bases fitting TRBD1. Trimming removed 5 bases from V and 7 bases from J; junction bases left unmatched: 5. The germline CDR1 and CDR2 sequences are SGHNT and YENEEA. The CDR3 is made up of 14 amino acids. DNA of the CDR3: TGTGCCAGCAGCCACGGGACAGGGATTGAAAAACTGTTTTTT. This codes for CASSHGTGIEKLFF. Supplemented by reference TRBV11-3 and TRBJ1-4, the full variable domain reads EAGVVQSPRYKIIEKKQPVAFWCNPISGHNTLYWYLQNLGQGPELLIRYENEEAVDDSQLPKDRFSAERLKGVDSTLKIQPAELGDSAVYLCASSHGTGIEKLFFGSGTQLSVL.

The chain has TRBV11-1 and TRBJ2-2; 8 positions agree with TRBD1. This CDR3 comprises 17 residues. CDR1 SGHAT and CDR2 FQDESV come from the germline V gene (reference sequence). V lost 6 bases, J lost 1 base, and 10 bases stayed unmatched. CDR3 protein: CASRPNIGTGNTGELFF. The CDR3 DNA reads as TGTGCCAGCAGACCCAATATCGGGACAGGGAACACCGGGGAGCTGTTTTTT.

This chain joins TRBV7-4 and TRBJ2-7, with TRBD1 identical over 9 bases. J lost 4 bases, V lost 5 bases, and 9 bases had no gene match. Per the germline V gene, CDR1 is SGHVT and CDR2 is SQSDAQ. The CDR3 loop spans 15 amino acids. The CDR3 protein is CASSRPGQGYYEQYF. The CDR3 bases are TGTGCCAGCAGCCGACCGGGACAGGGATATTACGAGCAGTACTTC.

In its sample, this clone ranks as medium-sized. CDR3: CASSPPGAYNEQFF. The CDR3 DNA is TGTGCCAGCAGCCCCCCGGGGGCCTACAATGAGCAGTTCTTC. V usage is TRBV11-3 and J usage is TRBJ2-1; D is perhaps TRBD2 (6 bases). V dropped 5 bases and J dropped 2 bases, with 10 bases sitting between them. This CDR3 contains 14 residues. In germline, CDR1 is SGHNT, CDR2 YENEEA. The whole variable domain, remainder taken from reference TRBV11-3 and TRBJ2-1, is EAGVVQSPRYKIIEKKQPVAFWCNPISGHNTLYWYLQNLGQGPELLIRYENEEAVDDSQLPKDRFSAERLKGVDSTLKIQPAELGDSAVYLCASSPPGAYNEQFFGPGTRLTVL.

This clone is medium-sized in the sample. This chain's CDR3 is CASSQPTGVNTEAFF. Written as DNA, the CDR3 is TGCGCCAGCAGCCAGCCGACAGGGGTAAACACTGAAGCTTTCTTT. The V call is TRBV1, the J call TRBJ1-1; the table's D call, TRBD1, was not checked against the DNA. TRBV1 is reported as a pseudogene. CDR3 size: 15 residues.

This clone is medium-sized within its sample. This sequence joins TRBV6-8 and TRBJ2-6; unclear D gene. This CDR3 has 17 residues. The germline V and J ends were trimmed by 0 bases and 0 bases, with 9 bases remaining between them. CDR1 and CDR2 from the germline V gene are MNHGY and SAAAGT. The CDR3 coding sequence is TGTGCCAGCAGTTACTCAACGTCTTTCTCTGGGGCCAACGTCCTGACTTTC. Amino acids: CASSYSTSFSGANVLTF.

This clone was observed a handful of times. V usage is TRBV19 and J usage is TRBJ2-2, with a possible D match to TRBD2 (6 bases). CDR1 is LNHDA, CDR2 SQIVND, per germline (reference sequence). The CDR3 loop spans 15 amino acids. Trimming took 6 bases from V and 5 from J, leaving 16 bases between them. CDR3 DNA sequence: TGTGCCAGTAGGACGGCGGGACTCCAGACCGGGGAGCTGTTTTTT. This translates into CASRTAGLQTGELFF. Full variable domain (remainder filled in from reference TRBV19 and TRBJ2-2): DGGITQSPKYLFRKEGQNVTLSCEQNLNHDAMYWYRQDPGQGLRLIYYSQIVNDFQKGDIAEGYSVSREKKESFPLTVTSAQKNPTAFYLCASRTAGLQTGELFFGEGSRLTVL.

The chain recombines TRBV6-8 with TRBJ2-3; 8 positions agree with TRBD2. This CDR3 contains 14 residues. The V gene's germline CDR1 is MNHGY and CDR2 SAAAGT. V was pared by 10 bases and J by 2 bases, with 8 bases of the junction left unmatched. The CDR3 DNA reads TGTGCCACCGATCAGCGGGGGAACACAGATACGCAGTATTTT. It specifies CATDQRGNTDTQYF.

This rearrangement joins TRBV2 to TRBJ1-5; TRBD1 matches 9 bases. The CDR3 extends over 14 amino acids. Looked up from germline, CDR1 is SNHLY and CDR2 is FYNNEI. Trimming removed 6 bases from V and 5 bases from J; junction bases left unmatched: 5. The CDR3 region is CASSTGGKDQPQHF. DNA of the CDR3: TGTGCCAGCAGCACAGGGGGCAAGGATCAGCCCCAGCATTTT.

V gene TRBV28 combines with J gene TRBJ2-3; 7 positions agree with TRBD2. Germline values: CDR1 MDHEN, CDR2 SYDVKM. After removal of 2 bases from V and 1 base from J, the junction contained 3 bases not matched to a gene. The CDR3 spans 15 residues. CDR3: CASSLAGEGTDTQYF. CDR3 DNA: TGTGCCAGCAGTTTAGCGGGGGAAGGCACAGATACGCAGTATTTT.

By sample fraction, this clone is medium-sized. The chain is built from TRBV9 and TRBJ2-5, with 14 nucleotides matching TRBD2. The V segment lost 3 bases and the J segment 4 bases; nucleotides outside the gene matches: 5. CDR1 and CDR2 from the germline V gene are SGDLS and YYNGEE. There are 16 residues in the CDR3. The CDR3 DNA is TGTGCCAGCAGCGAGACTAGCGGGGGGGCAGGAGAGACCCAGTACTTC. Translating it yields CASSETSGGAGETQYF.

This chain connects TRBV2 to TRBJ2-7, with D perhaps being TRBD1 or TRBD2 (5 bases each). The CDR3 is 17 amino acids. Germline V CDR1 and CDR2: SNHLY, FYNNEI. Trimming stripped 5 bases from V and 6 bases from J, with 26 bases between. The CDR3 DNA is TGTGCCAGCAGTAAATTTGATCAGGGAGCGTCTCGGGCCGAGCAGTACTTC. This translates into CASSKFDQGASRAEQYF.

The V gene is TRBV6-8, the J gene TRBJ1-2, with D maybe TRBD1 (6 bases). Looked up from germline, CDR1 is MNHGY and CDR2 is SAAAGT. CDR3 length: 13 residues. V was cut by 10 bases and J by 6 bases, with 18 bases left in between. CDR3 region: CANKGGDIDGYTF. CDR3 nucleotide sequence: TGTGCCAACAAGGGGGGGGACATCGATGGCTACACCTTC.

V usage is TRBV11-3 and J usage is TRBJ2-3; 11 nucleotides line up with TRBD2. Germline CDR1 reads SGHNT; CDR2 reads YENEEA. This CDR3 region has 16 residues. Germline trimming cut 2 bases from V and 4 bases from J; bases unmatched to any gene: 5. Here the CDR3 reads CASSLRVAGGADTQYF. In DNA, the CDR3 is TGTGCCAGCAGCTTAAGGGTAGCGGGGGGGGCAGATACGCAGTATTTT.

This clone showed up just a few times. J is TRBJ1-6 and V is TRBV11-3, with TRBD1 matching 7 bases. In germline, CDR1 is SGHNT, CDR2 YENEEA. V shed 3 bases, J shed 12 bases, and the junction held 14 bases outside the gene matches. This CDR3 is 16 amino acids long. The CDR3 protein is CASSFTGVQPPKPLHF. In nucleotides, the CDR3 is TGTGCCAGCAGCTTCACAGGGGTTCAACCCCCAAAACCCCTCCACTTT.

This clone is classed as medium-sized. The V gene is TRBV11-3, the J gene TRBJ1-1; D is unclear. This CDR3 has 15 residues. Trimming shortened V by 5 bases and J by 3 bases, and 16 bases separated the two germline ends. The V gene's germline CDR1 is SGHNT and CDR2 YENEEA. CDR3 in DNA: TGTGCCAGCAGCCCCTGGGGAGGGCTGGACACTGAAGCTTTCTTT. Its protein is CASSPWGGLDTEAFF.

This CDR3 reads CASSESVGQGANYGYTF. DNA for the CDR3: TGTGCCAGCAGTGAATCGGTAGGACAGGGGGCGAACTATGGCTACACCTTC. The V and J genes are TRBV25-1 and TRBJ1-2; 11 bases map to TRBD1. J gave up 2 bases and V 1 base, and 6 bases lay outside the gene matches. The length of the CDR3 is 17 residues. The germline gives CDR1 MGHDK, CDR2 SYGVNS.

The chain is built from TRBV5-1 and TRBJ2-1, with 8 bases identical to TRBD1. This CDR3 has 15 residues. The ends lost 4 bases at V and 4 bases at J; junction bases unmatched: 7. Germline V gives CDR1 SGHRS, CDR2 YFSETQ. The CDR3 nucleotides are TGCGCCAGCAGCGTGCAGGGGGCGCCTTACAATGAGCAGTTCTTC. Its protein product is CASSVQGAPYNEQFF.

This clone came up a few times. The chain uses TRBV19 and TRBJ1-5; TRBD1 aligns across 7 bases. This CDR3 has 15 amino acids. With 4 bases clipped from V and 7 bases from J, the junction kept 10 bases outside the gene matches. Germline V gene sequence: CDR1 LNHDA, CDR2 SQIVND (reference sequence). The CDR3 loop is CASSTTDRADQPQHF. Here the CDR3 DNA reads TGTGCCAGTAGTACCACAGACAGGGCGGACCAGCCCCAGCATTTT.

The V gene is TRBV11-3, the J gene TRBJ1-1, with D possibly being TRBD1 (5 bases). The germline V gene encodes CDR1 SGHNT and CDR2 YENEEA. The V gene lost 3 bases and the J gene lost 4 bases, with 18 bases spanning the gap. This CDR3 spans 16 amino acids. The CDR3 here is CASSLAHRLEGTEAFF. The CDR3 DNA follows: TGTGCCAGCAGCTTGGCCCACAGGCTCGAAGGCACTGAAGCTTTCTTT.

This clone was counted a few times. The V gene is TRBV11-3, the J gene TRBJ2-5, with 9 bases aligning to TRBD1. The CDR3 totals 18 residues. The ends lost 5 bases at V and 1 base at J; junction bases unmatched: 14. In germline, CDR1 is SGHNT, CDR2 YENEEA. The CDR3 sequence: CASSVRTGGYRAQETQYF. The CDR3 coding sequence is TGTGCCAGCAGCGTCCGCACAGGGGGCTACAGGGCCCAAGAGACCCAGTACTTC.

This clone appeared a few times. This sequence joins TRBV2 and TRBJ2-2; D possibly corresponds to TRBD1 (5 bases). V shed 3 bases and J shed 7 bases, with 9 bases lying between them. Germline lookup yields CDR1 SNHLY and CDR2 FYNNEI. The CDR3 length is 13 residues. CDR3 DNA: TGTGCCAGCAGTGACAGGGCTGACGGGGAGCTGTTTTTT. Protein product: CASSDRADGELFF.

This chain uses TRBV19 with TRBJ1-4; a possible D gene is TRBD1 (5 bases). In germline, CDR1 is LNHDA, CDR2 SQIVND (reference sequence). The V end was cut by 1 base, the J end by 3 bases, with 12 bases between. This CDR3 has 16 amino acids. The CDR3 DNA reads TGTGCCAGTAGTATAGCCCAGACAGCACCTAATGAAAAACTGTTTTTT. As protein: CASSIAQTAPNEKLFF.

This chain connects TRBV29-1 to TRBJ2-6; D ambiguous. V dropped 4 bases and J dropped 2 bases, with 18 bases sitting between them. CDR3 size: 17 residues. The germline gives CDR1 SQVTM, CDR2 ANQGSEA. The CDR3 region has the DNA TGCAGCGTTGTTGTTCAGTGGACCCTGGCTGGGGCCAACGTCCTGACTTTC. Its protein is CSVVVQWTLAGANVLTF.

By share, this clone ranks as medium-sized. The genes are TRBV2 and TRBJ1-2, with D hard to call. Trimming removed 0 bases at V and 0 bases at J, with 8 bases between. Germline CDR1 and CDR2: SNHLY and FYNNEI. There are 15 residues in the CDR3. Here the CDR3 reads CASSEAGAANYGYTF. Here the CDR3 DNA reads TGTGCCAGCAGTGAAGCAGGTGCTGCTAACTATGGCTACACCTTC.

This clone was seen only a few times. This chain connects TRBV14 to TRBJ2-2; D is perhaps TRBD1 or TRBD2 (5 bases each). The V gene lost 1 base and the J gene lost 4 bases, with 13 bases spanning the gap. CDR1 SGHDN and CDR2 FVKESK come from the germline V gene. The CDR3 has 16 amino acids. The CDR3 region has the DNA TGTGCCAGCAGCCAAGGGGACCCTAGGGTCACCGGGGAGCTGTTTTTT. This encodes CASSQGDPRVTGELFF.

This chain uses TRBV19 with TRBJ1-1; no clear D. The CDR3 runs 13 residues. Germline lookup yields CDR1 LNHDA and CDR2 SQIVND (reference sequence). V was pared by 5 bases and J by 1 base, with 8 bases between. The CDR3 DNA follows: TGTGCCAGTAGTCGGGCAACGAACACTGAAGCTTTCTTT. It codes for CASSRATNTEAFF.

The chain combines TRBV19 with TRBJ1-2, with D tentatively TRBD1 (5 bases). Germline V gene sequence: CDR1 LNHDA, CDR2 SQIVND (reference sequence). V lost 9 bases to trimming and J lost 4 bases, with 12 bases between them. This CDR3 is 12 amino acids long. This CDR3 reads CASEKGSYGYTF. CDR3 in DNA: TGTGCCAGCGAAAAGGGGTCCTATGGCTACACCTTC.

CDR3 in DNA: TGCGCCAGCAGCTGGGGGACTAGCGGGACCACAGATACGCAGTATTTT. Translation gives CASSWGTSGTTDTQYF. The chain uses TRBV5-1 and TRBJ2-3, with 13 bases lining up with TRBD2. Trimming cost V 3 bases and J 2 bases; bases outside gene matches: 3. The CDR3 covers 16 residues. Germline V gene sequence: CDR1 SGHRS, CDR2 YFSETQ. The full variable domain, its missing parts supplied by reference TRBV5-1 and TRBJ2-3, is KAGVTQTPRYLIKTRGQQVTLSCSPISGHRSVSWYQQTPGQGLQFLFEYFSETQRNKGNFPGRFSGRQFSNSRSEMNVSTLELGDSALYLCASSWGTSGTTDTQYFGPGTRLTVL.